Described below is a single TCR beta chain sequence and its context. In this sample, this clonotype turned up a few times. No cognate antigen has been identified for it. Per-base quality was not reported, and no clone a single base away is much larger than it. Library creation used 5' RACE. The reads were generated on a NextSeq 500. In the TCR library protocol, unique molecular identifiers were attached to individual cDNA molecules to correct for PCR bias and sequencing error. Both TCR alpha and beta chains were sequenced, and tight co-correlation was observed between alpha and beta sequence abundances in each sample. Per the source publication's procedure: Decombinator V4 was used to perform V gene, J gene and CDR3 annotation of TCR sequences. TCRs were defined as expanded if a significant change between any two time points was detected under a Poisson model with p below 0.0001. TCR abundances were normalised to the total number of TCRs sequenced per sample and expressed as counts per million. TRAV1-2 paired with TRAJ12, TRAJ20 or TRAJ33 defined MAIT TCRs, while TRAV10 paired with TRAJ18 defined iNKT TCRs. A search of VDJdb, accessed on 1 November 2021, was run for TCRs annotated to CMV, EBV and SARS-CoV-2, with TCRs annotated for multiple antigens excluded. TCRdb reworked the public reads: Q25 trimming with fastp, MiXCR clone assembly, productive beta chains retained. Every CDR3 protein is listed once, alongside the most common genes and DNA of its rows. Here the V and J calls rest on TCRdb's processing, not on the authors' analysis. The sample data list 66,000 or so distinct CDR3 sequences, and approximately 13% of these were observed just once. 7.5% to 9% of the sample is held by the ten biggest clonotypes.

V was cut back by 0 bases and J by 7 bases, leaving a gap of 16 bases between them. Reading the germline V gene gives CDR1 SGHRS and CDR2 YFSETQ. From cysteine to phenylalanine, the CDR3 is 15 amino acids long. Solely the CDR3 DNA is kept, with 45 bases framed from the first base. This was a case-control study nested in a cohort of healthcare workers in London, UK, who had nasopharyngeal swab PCR tests and blood samples taken every week. Healthcare workers were recruited during the week of the UK lockdown, between 23 and 31 March 2020, and followed weekly for up to 16 weeks. This sample stems from a study of early T cells in non-severe SARS-CoV-2 infection listed by TCRdb under 2021. The study in broad terms: TCR sequencing used bulk RNA from unsorted whole blood, so alpha and beta chains could not be paired. Broader findings and caveats from the paper: VDJdb matching was skewed toward anti-spike CD8 responses, so virus-specific expansions were likely underestimated and private and CD4 specificities were missed.

Sequencing was carried out using whole blood. The V gene is TRBV5-1 and the J gene is TRBJ1-1; a tentative D call is TRBD1 (6 bases match). The source of this sequence is an adult who was a healthcare worker with PCR-confirmed SARS-CoV-2 infection or an uninfected control (not recorded which). In nucleotides, the sequence is TGCGCCAGCAGCTTGGAAGCTACAGGGTCTGGTGAAGCTTTCTTT. It translates to CASSLEATGSGEAFF.